These T cell receptor beta chains were read from a single sample in a study of blood T cell repertoires in COVID-19. TCRdb's copy holds only in-frame clones and misses some; the assay was immunoSEQ multiplex PCR. The data contain roughly 160,000 clones, over 70% of them seen just once; the ten biggest clones take up approximately 5.6%. Sequencing input: PBMCs or T cells enriched from blood (not recorded which). The receptor source for this set is a middle-aged woman with acute COVID-19. The CDR3 runs from the conserved cysteine through the conserved F or W. D genes are given only for firm matches. Not all rows give a size; the values are once, few, many and, for expanded clones, a class.

DNA: TGCATTACCGACAGGGGGAACTCAAACTATGGCTACACCTTC; CDR3: CITDRGNSNYGYTF; J: TRBJ1-2; size: NA; V: TRBV6-6; D: TRBD1
DNA: TGTGCCAGCTCTCCAGGGTCTTACACCGGGGAGCTGTTTTTT; CDR3: CASSPGSYTGELFF; J: TRBJ2-2; size: NA; V: TRBV6-5; D: NA
DNA: TGTGCCTGGAGTGTCGGGGGGCGCACAGATACGCAGTATTTT; CDR3: CAWSVGGRTDTQYF; J: TRBJ2-3; size: NA; V: TRBV30; D: NA
DNA: TGCGCCAGCAGCCTCCCTACTTCACAAGAGACCCAGTACTTC; CDR3: CASSLPTSQETQYF; J: TRBJ2-5; size: NA; V: TRBV5-1; D: NA
DNA: TGCGCCAGCAGCCAGAGCCGGGTGTCAACTGGCTACACCTTC; CDR3: CASSQSRVSTGYTF; J: TRBJ1-2; size: once; V: TRBV4-1; D: NA
DNA: TGTGCCAGCAGCCCCACCCCACGGGACAGCCATAATTCACCCCTCCACTTT; CDR3: CASSPTPRDSHNSPLHF; J: TRBJ1-6; size: NA; V: TRBV9; D: TRBD1
DNA: TGTGCCAGCAGTTCCGGGACTAGCGGGAGGGCAGATACGCAGTATTTT; CDR3: CASSSGTSGRADTQYF; J: TRBJ2-3; size: NA; V: TRBV6-5; D: TRBD2
DNA: TGTGCCAGCTCATCCCGACTAGCGGGAGTTGGGGACACCGGGGAGCTGTTTTTT; CDR3: CASSSRLAGVGDTGELFF; J: TRBJ2-2; size: NA; V: TRBV18; D: TRBD2
DNA: TGTGCCAGCAGCGGACAGGGGAACTATGGCTACACCTTC; CDR3: CASSGQGNYGYTF; J: TRBJ1-2; size: once; V: TRBV2; D: TRBD1
DNA: TGTGCCAGAGAATTCCACAGGAACTATGGCTACACCTTC; CDR3: CAREFHRNYGYTF; J: TRBJ1-2; size: NA; V: TRBV19; D: NA
DNA: TGCGCCAGCAGCTTGTACAGAAAAGAGACCCAGTACTTC; CDR3: CASSLYRKETQYF; J: TRBJ2-5; size: once; V: TRBV5-1; D: NA
DNA: TGTGCCATCAGTGTTCTAGCTTCAGGGGACAATGAGCAGTTCTTC; CDR3: CAISVLASGDNEQFF; J: TRBJ2-1; size: NA; V: TRBV10-3; D: NA
DNA: TGTGCCAGCTCACCAAACACAGGGGGCGAGGGCTACACCTTC; CDR3: CASSPNTGGEGYTF; J: TRBJ1-2; size: NA; V: TRBV18; D: TRBD1
DNA: TGTGCCAGCAGCTCGCAGGAGGACCCGGGTGGACCCCTCCACTTT; CDR3: CASSSQEDPGGPLHF; J: TRBJ1-6; size: once; V: TRBV7-6; D: NA
DNA: TGTGCCAGCAGTTCTCAGTATAACTATGGCTACACCTTC; CDR3: CASSSQYNYGYTF; J: TRBJ1-2; size: NA; V: TRBV6-5; D: NA
DNA: TGTGCCAGCAGGGGTGGCGAGCGGCGGCTGGAAAAACTGTTTTTT; CDR3: CASRGGERRLEKLFF; J: TRBJ1-4; size: NA; V: TRBV21-1; D: NA
DNA: TGCGCCAGCAGACTAGCGGGAGATGGCTATGAGCAGTTCTTC; CDR3: CASRLAGDGYEQFF; J: TRBJ2-1; size: once; V: TRBV5-1; D: TRBD2
DNA: TGTGCCAGCAGCTCCCAGGGACTAGCGGGAGAGACCCAGTACTTC; CDR3: CASSSQGLAGETQYF; J: TRBJ2-5; size: once; V: TRBV7-2; D: TRBD2
DNA: TGTGCCAGCAGCTTCTGGGGGACTAGCGGAACCAATGAGCAGTTCTTC; CDR3: CASSFWGTSGTNEQFF; J: TRBJ2-1; size: NA; V: TRBV7-2; D: TRBD2
DNA: TGTGCCAGTACCATGGGGGGGACTAGCGGGATTGAAAGCGAGCAGTTCTTC; CDR3: CASTMGGTSGIESEQFF; J: TRBJ2-1; size: NA; V: TRBV19; D: TRBD2
DNA: TGTGCCAGCAGCCCCAACGGTGATGAAGCTTTCTTT; CDR3: CASSPNGDEAFF; J: TRBJ1-1; size: few; V: TRBV3-1/TRBV3-2; D: NA
DNA: TGTGCCAGCACTCTCCCTTCTCGCGCTGAGCAGTTCTTC; CDR3: CASTLPSRAEQFF; J: TRBJ2-1; size: NA; V: TRBV12-3/TRBV12-4; D: NA
DNA: TGTGCCAGCAGAACGCAGTTCTCTGGGGCCAACGTCCTGACTTTC; CDR3: CASRTQFSGANVLTF; J: TRBJ2-6; size: NA; V: TRBV2; D: NA
DNA: TGTGCCAGCAGTGAGGGGGGATTTGTTAACTATGGCTACACCTTC; CDR3: CASSEGGFVNYGYTF; J: TRBJ1-2; size: once; V: TRBV2; D: NA
DNA: TGTGCCAGCAGCCCCGACCGGGGGACCTACTATGGCTACACCTTC; CDR3: CASSPDRGTYYGYTF; J: TRBJ1-2; size: once; V: TRBV5-4; D: NA
DNA: TGCGCCAGCAGCCGGACTAGCAGGGACACCGGGGAGCTGTTTTTT; CDR3: CASSRTSRDTGELFF; J: TRBJ2-2; size: few; V: TRBV4-1; D: TRBD2
DNA: TGTGCCAGCAGCCGAGGTGATACGCAGTATTTT; CDR3: CASSRGDTQYF; J: TRBJ2-3; size: NA; V: TRBV14; D: NA
DNA: TGTGCCATCAGTGGGCTAGCGGGAGTGACAGATACGCAGTATTTT; CDR3: CAISGLAGVTDTQYF; J: TRBJ2-3; size: few; V: TRBV10-3; D: TRBD2
DNA: TGTGCCAGCAGCGAGGGGGAGAGGGGTGAAGCTTTCTTT; CDR3: CASSEGERGEAFF; J: TRBJ1-1; size: NA; V: TRBV6-6; D: NA
DNA: TGCGCCAGCAGCCAAACGGGACTGCCGCCGGAGACCCAGTACTTC; CDR3: CASSQTGLPPETQYF; J: TRBJ2-5; size: NA; V: TRBV4-1; D: NA
DNA: TGTGCCAGTAGGGACAGGTTCTCCTACGAGCAGTACTTC; CDR3: CASRDRFSYEQYF; J: TRBJ2-7; size: NA; V: TRBV19; D: TRBD1
DNA: TGCAGCGCTACTCTCCACCGGCGGGGGACCCAGTACTTC; CDR3: CSATLHRRGTQYF; J: TRBJ2-5; size: NA; V: TRBV29-1; D: NA
DNA: TGTGCCAGTACGGGCAGGGGGAGCGGCGAGCAGTACTTC; CDR3: CASTGRGSGEQYF; J: TRBJ2-7; size: NA; V: TRBV19; D: TRBD1
DNA: TGTGCCAGCAGTTTGGTCGGACTGGGGTACGAGCAGTACTTC; CDR3: CASSLVGLGYEQYF; J: TRBJ2-7; size: NA; V: TRBV28; D: NA
DNA: TGCGCCAGCAGTGGGGGACAGGGGGCAACTGAAGCTTTCTTT; CDR3: CASSGGQGATEAFF; J: TRBJ1-1; size: NA; V: TRBV5-1; D: TRBD1
DNA: TGTGCCAGCAGCGTATCAGGGTCTCGCACAGATACGCAGTATTTT; CDR3: CASSVSGSRTDTQYF; J: TRBJ2-3; size: NA; V: TRBV9; D: NA
DNA: TGTGCCAGCAGTGATGCCCCCGGGGGAGTTACAGATACGCAGTATTTT; CDR3: CASSDAPGGVTDTQYF; J: TRBJ2-3; size: NA; V: TRBV2; D: NA
DNA: TGTGCCAGCAGCCCGACCGGGGAGGAGCAGTACTTC; CDR3: CASSPTGEEQYF; J: TRBJ2-7; size: NA; V: TRBV4-2; D: NA
DNA: TGTGCCAGCAGCAAAGGACTAGCGGCGAACAATGAGCAGTTCTTC; CDR3: CASSKGLAANNEQFF; J: TRBJ2-1; size: NA; V: TRBV9; D: TRBD2
DNA: TGTGCCAGCAGCTTAAGGGTGGGGCAGGGTCTCAACGAGCAGTACTTC; CDR3: CASSLRVGQGLNEQYF; J: TRBJ2-7; size: few; V: TRBV7-9; D: NA
DNA: TGTGCCAGCAGTCCGTTAGAAAGCCGTCACTGGCCCCTCCACTTT; CDR3: CASSPLESRHWPLHF; J: TRBJ1-6; size: few; V: TRBV2; D: NA
DNA: TGTGCTAGCAGCTTAGAGGCCGGGACAGGGACTGACAATGAGCAGTTCTTC; CDR3: CASSLEAGTGTDNEQFF; J: TRBJ2-1; size: few; V: TRBV7-7; D: TRBD1
DNA: TGTGCCAGCGGCGAAGGACAAGAAGGGACCCAGTACTTC; CDR3: CASGEGQEGTQYF; J: TRBJ2-5; size: NA; V: TRBV9; D: NA
DNA: TGTGCCAGCAGTTTTGGCGGGACCGGTACCTACGAGCAGTACTTC; CDR3: CASSFGGTGTYEQYF; J: TRBJ2-7; size: once; V: TRBV5-4; D: NA
DNA: TGTGCCAGCAGCGTAGCTAGCGGACGGGATACGCAGTATTTT; CDR3: CASSVASGRDTQYF; J: TRBJ2-3; size: NA; V: TRBV9; D: TRBD2
DNA: TGCGCCAGCAGTTTGGTCCTGAACACCGGGGAGCTGTTTTTT; CDR3: CASSLVLNTGELFF; J: TRBJ2-2; size: NA; V: TRBV5-1; D: NA
DNA: TGCAGCGTTGAAAGGCTCCCGGGGACAGGGAGGAATGAGCAGTTCTTC; CDR3: CSVERLPGTGRNEQFF; J: TRBJ2-1; size: NA; V: TRBV29-1; D: TRBD1
DNA: TGTGCCAGCAGCTTAGTATCGTTAGGACAGGGAAGGAACACTGAAGCTTTCTTT; CDR3: CASSLVSLGQGRNTEAFF; J: TRBJ1-1; size: NA; V: TRBV7-8; D: TRBD1
DNA: TGTGCCAGCAGCCCCCAGGGGGCCTCTGGAAACACCATATATTTT; CDR3: CASSPQGASGNTIYF; J: TRBJ1-3; size: few; V: TRBV7-9; D: TRBD1
DNA: TGCAGCGTTGACAGACTAGAGGGGGCCAGCGATACTGAGCAGTTCTTC; CDR3: CSVDRLEGASDTEQFF; J: TRBJ2-1; size: NA; V: TRBV29-1; D: NA
DNA: TGCGCCAGCAGCTTATATACAGGAGGGAGCGACACTGAAGCTTTCTTT; CDR3: CASSLYTGGSDTEAFF; J: TRBJ1-1; size: few; V: TRBV5-1; D: NA